These 28 T cell receptor beta chains were sequenced from one sample in a study of post-analysis software for immune sequencing data. General study findings and limits: About five TRBV segments, including TRBV5-6, TRBV5-1 and TRBV20-1, were more frequent in patients than controls.

Presence of unique molecular identifiers characterized the TCR beta cDNA libraries. Each CDR3 protein gets one entry after TCRdb re-called the PCR reads with MiXCR. The sample yields hundreds of thousands of distinct CDR3 sequences, 25% to 30% seen once. Their antigens are not known. Sequenced sample: blood. These receptors were taken from a girl between 10 and 17 years old with multiple sclerosis.

This clonotype showed up many times. This chain uses TRBV29-1 with TRBJ2-5, with D perhaps given as TRBD1 or TRBD2 (5 bases each). This CDR3 region has 11 residues. V lost 2 bases and J lost 8, with 9 bases in between. CDR1 and CDR2 (germline): SQVTM, ANQGSEA. CDR3: CSVERGGTQYF. The CDR3 nucleotides are TGCAGCGTTGAACGGGGCGGCACCCAGTACTTC.

This clonotype was counted only a few times. CDR3 DNA sequence: TGTGCCATCAGTGAGTCGGGGACCGGGACAGGGATTTCCCAGCATTTT. Encoded protein: CAISESGTGTGISQHF. The chain employs TRBV10-3 and TRBJ1-5; TRBD1 agrees at 9 bases. The germline gives CDR1 ENHRY, CDR2 SYGVKD. This CDR3 contains 16 residues. V lost 0 bases to trimming and J lost 11 bases; unmatched junction nucleotides: 11.

The chain recombines TRBV20-1 with TRBJ2-3; 8 bases fit TRBD2. With V trimmed by 5 bases and J by 6 bases, 10 bases remained unmatched. CDR3 length: 14 residues. Germline V gene lookup returns CDR1 DFQATT and CDR2 SNEGSKA (reference sequence). Here the CDR3 DNA reads TGCAGTGCTCAAATTAGCGGGGTGAGGGATACGCAGTATTTT. It translates to CSAQISGVRDTQYF.

This CDR3 is CSASRLTGSYNEQFF. Here the CDR3 DNA reads TGCAGTGCTAGTCGTCTAACGGGTTCTTACAATGAGCAGTTCTTC. The chain recombines TRBV20-1 with TRBJ2-1, with no clear D. CDR3 size: 15 residues. Trimming shortened V by 3 bases and J by 4 bases, and 16 bases separated the two germline ends. Germline CDR1 reads DFQATT; CDR2 reads SNEGSKA (reference sequence).

In this sample, this clonotype turned up once. At one end the junction does not follow the germline gene, possibly because of a read error. The gene calls are TRBV2 and TRBJ2-1, with a tentative D call TRBD1 (6 bases). CDR3 length equals 14 residues. CDR1 is SNHLY and CDR2 is FYNNEI in the germline V gene. The CDR3 bases are TGTGCCTGCAGCACCAGGGGCGCCTACAATGAGCAGTTCTTC. Translated: CACSTRGAYNEQFF.

This clonotype was recorded at least ten times. The chain combines TRBV12-3 or TRBV12-4 with TRBJ2-7, with D tentatively TRBD1 (5 bases). This CDR3 has 12 amino acids. The V and J ends lost 6 bases and 4 bases respectively, with 10 bases between them. The CDR3 DNA reads as TGTGCCAGCAGATTCGACAGTTACGAGCAGTACTTC. Translated: CASRFDSYEQYF.

This clonotype was observed many times. This sequence joins TRBV12-3 or TRBV12-4 and TRBJ2-1; D is perhaps TRBD2 (5 bases). V shed 3 bases and J shed 3 bases, with 15 bases lying between them. This CDR3 spans 16 amino acids. The CDR3: CASSFRGSGSYNEQFF. Here the CDR3 DNA reads TGTGCCAGCAGTTTCCGAGGGTCGGGTAGCTACAATGAGCAGTTCTTC.

As to this clonotype: The germline gene is not matched at one end of the junction; a read error may be the cause. The V call is TRBV3-1, the J call TRBJ1-4; no clear D gene. Germline V gives CDR1 LGHDT, CDR2 YNNKEL (reference sequence). The CDR3 sequence is 14 residues long. DNA for the CDR3: TGTGCCAGCAGCCGGACGGCGCGAAATGAAAAACGGTTTTTT. Protein sequence: CASSRTARNEKRFF.

The V and J genes are TRBV5-1 and TRBJ1-1; 12 nucleotides agree with TRBD1. Germline CDR1 and CDR2: SGHRS and YFSETQ. With V trimmed by 3 bases and J by 7 bases, 4 bases remained unmatched. The CDR3 consists of 14 residues. Written as DNA, the CDR3 is TGCGCCAGCAGCTGGGGGACAGGGGGCGTTGAAGCTTTCTTT. Translated: CASSWGTGGVEAFF.

A few counts support this clonotype. V is TRBV20-1 and J is TRBJ2-5; D remains unclear. The CDR3 runs 12 residues. Trimming pared 3 bases from V and 4 bases from J, leaving 9 bases between. CDR1 and CDR2 from the germline V gene are DFQATT and SNEGSKA (reference sequence). In DNA form, the CDR3 reads TGCAGTGCTAGTGAGAGAGGAGAGACCCAGTACTTC. As protein: CSASERGETQYF.

In its sample, this clonotype was seen a few times. The rearrangement links TRBV20-1 to TRBJ2-1; D is undetermined. The CDR3 loop spans 11 amino acids. V was trimmed by 0 bases and J by 8 bases, leaving 5 bases between them. Per the germline V gene, CDR1 is DFQATT and CDR2 is SNEGSKA (reference sequence). CDR3 region: CSARDLDEQFF. The CDR3 DNA follows: TGCAGTGCTAGAGATCTCGATGAGCAGTTCTTC.

With regard to this clonotype: The germline gene is not matched at one end of the junction; a read error may be the cause. The chain links TRBV14 to TRBJ2-7; D remains ambiguous. Near its end, the DNA agrees better with TRBJ2-5, so the J call may be wrong. This CDR3 spans 12 amino acids. Germline loops: CDR1 SGHDN, CDR2 FVKESK. CDR3 protein: CTSSQVRVTQYF. CDR3 DNA: TGTACCAGCAGCCAAGTTAGAGTGACCCAGTACTTC.

The genes are TRBV29-1 and TRBJ2-6; D is undetermined. CDR3 length: 13 residues. Germline loops: CDR1 SQVTM, CDR2 ANQGSEA. The V end lost 4 bases, the J end lost 0 bases, and 4 bases lay between the germline ends. In DNA, the CDR3 is TGCAGCGTTGCTGTCTCTGGGGCCAACGTCCTGACTTTC. Encoded protein: CSVAVSGANVLTF.

This clonotype was recorded at least ten times. The gene calls are TRBV29-1 and TRBJ1-6, with TRBD1 identical over 9 bases. The germline V gene has CDR1 SQVTM and CDR2 ANQGSEA. This CDR3 contains 13 residues. V gave up 4 bases and J gave up 8 bases; unmatched junction bases: 3. The CDR3 is CSVGDRADSPLHF. CDR3 DNA sequence: TGCAGCGTTGGGGACAGGGCTGATTCACCCCTCCACTTT.

This clonotype was counted at least ten times. The V call is TRBV6-5, the J call TRBJ2-7; the match to TRBD1 covers 8 bases. Germline values: CDR1 MNHEY, CDR2 SVGAGI. The CDR3 is 15 amino acids. J lost 4 bases, V lost 0 bases, and 5 bases had no gene match. CDR3 coding DNA: TGTGCCAGCAGTTACTCGCGAACAGGGGGATACGAGCAGTACTTC. Residues: CASSYSRTGGYEQYF.

The rearrangement links TRBV25-1 to TRBJ1-2; 8 bases line up with TRBD1. Trimming removed 8 bases from V and 4 bases from J; junction bases left unmatched: 6. Germline assignment: CDR1 MGHDK and CDR2 SYGVNS. The CDR3 length is 13 residues. The CDR3 nucleotides are TGTGCCAGCGGAGGGACAGGCGGCTATGGCTACACCTTC. It is translated as CASGGTGGYGYTF.

The chain employs TRBV5-1 and TRBJ1-2; tentatively, D is TRBD1 (6 bases). The germline gives CDR1 SGHRS, CDR2 YFSETQ. The germline V and J ends were trimmed by 3 bases and 7 bases, with 19 bases remaining between them. The CDR3 spans 15 residues. The CDR3 protein is CASSSMTGFSTGYTF. CDR3 bases: TGCGCCAGCAGCTCGATGACAGGTTTCTCGACTGGCTACACCTTC.

This clonotype occurred a few times. The germline gene is not matched at one end of the junction; a read error may be the cause. The gene calls are TRBV4-1 and TRBJ1-2; 7 bases line up with TRBD1. Germline V gene data show CDR1 as MGHRA and CDR2 as YSYEKL. CDR3 size: 16 residues. CDR3 nucleotides: TGCGCCAGCAGTCAAGAATCCCCCACAGGGGTCTATGGCTACACCTTC. This gives the protein CASSQESPTGVYGYTF.

The chain recombines TRBV27 with TRBJ2-7; TRBD1 matches 11 bases. The CDR3 is 15 residues long. Per the germline V gene, CDR1 is MNHEY and CDR2 is SMNVEV (reference sequence). V shed 4 bases and J 5 bases; nucleotides not matched to a gene: 7. CDR3 protein: CASSSTPGQGDEQYF. CDR3 nucleotide sequence: TGTGCCAGCAGTTCGACTCCGGGACAGGGGGACGAGCAGTACTTC.

Many counts were recorded for this clonotype. The chain uses TRBV29-1 and TRBJ1-2, with D hard to call. The germline gives CDR1 SQVTM, CDR2 ANQGSEA. Trimming cost V 4 bases and J 2 bases, with 11 bases left between them. This CDR3 has 13 amino acids. The CDR3 spells CSVGPGVNYGYTF. Here the CDR3 DNA reads TGCAGCGTTGGTCCGGGAGTGAACTATGGCTACACCTTC.

The rearrangement uses TRBV4-3 and TRBJ2-1; D not certain. From germline, CDR1 is LGHNA and CDR2 YSLEER. This CDR3 is 14 amino acids long. Trimming stripped 0 bases from V and 10 bases from J, with 13 bases between. This CDR3 is CASSQDWWTEEQFF. In DNA form, the CDR3 reads TGCGCCAGCAGCCAAGATTGGTGGACCGAGGAGCAGTTCTTC.

This clonotype was picked up a small number of times. The chain has TRBV12-3 or TRBV12-4 and TRBJ1-2; 8 positions match TRBD1. This CDR3 has 15 amino acids. V shed 5 bases, J shed 8 bases, and the junction held 13 bases outside the gene matches. The CDR3 here is CASSRTGQGHGGYTF. CDR3 nucleotide sequence: TGTGCCAGCAGTCGCACTGGACAGGGCCACGGAGGCTACACCTTC.

This clonotype was found a few times. The chain employs TRBV20-1 and TRBJ1-2; D gene unclear. From germline, CDR1 is DFQATT and CDR2 SNEGSKA (reference sequence). The CDR3 covers 14 residues. V shed 1 base and J shed 4 bases, with 13 bases lying between them. In DNA form, the CDR3 reads TGCAGTGCTAGAGGCGCAACTGGGGTCTATGGCTACACCTTC. Amino acids: CSARGATGVYGYTF.

The chain recombines TRBV10-2 with TRBJ1-1, with D perhaps TRBD1 (6 bases). V shed 7 bases and J shed 5 bases, with 14 bases lying between them. In germline, CDR1 is WSHSY, CDR2 SAAADI. The CDR3 runs 13 residues. CDR3 bases: TGCGCCAGCACTAATACAGGGTTTACTGAAGCTTTCTTT. Protein: CASTNTGFTEAFF.

This chain connects TRBV7-9 to TRBJ2-2; the D gene is possibly TRBD2 (5 bases). This CDR3 contains 16 residues. In germline, CDR1 is SEHNR, CDR2 FQNEAQ (reference sequence). Trimming removed 0 bases at V and 0 bases at J, with 8 bases between. The CDR3 protein is CASSLAPAANTGELFF. CDR3 nucleotide sequence: TGTGCCAGCAGCTTAGCACCAGCGGCGAACACCGGGGAGCTGTTTTTT.

This clonotype was picked up a small number of times. This chain joins TRBV5-1 and TRBJ1-6; 8 bases agree with TRBD1. V dropped 4 bases and J dropped 13; count of bases not matched to a gene: 13. Germline V gene data show CDR1 as SGHRS and CDR2 as YFSETQ. The CDR3 runs 15 residues. The CDR3 DNA reads as TGCGCCAGCAGCCGCTCTGGGACAGGTAGAACGCCCCTCCACTTT. This translates into CASSRSGTGRTPLHF.

This clonotype turned up a few times. This chain links TRBV11-1 with TRBJ2-1; 8 bases match TRBD2. Germline assignment: CDR1 SGHAT and CDR2 FQDESV (reference sequence). CDR3 length: 16 amino acids. V lost 5 bases to trimming and J lost 2 bases; unmatched junction nucleotides: 8. The CDR3 region is CASSPRRGEPYNEQFF. The DNA for the CDR3 is TGTGCCAGCAGCCCGCGGCGGGGGGAACCCTACAATGAGCAGTTCTTC.

The CDR3 sequence: CASSHRAISGANVLTF. CDR3 bases: TGTGCCAGTAGTCACAGGGCCATCTCTGGGGCCAACGTCCTGACTTTC. The chain links TRBV19 to TRBJ2-6; TRBD1 might be the D (6 bases). CDR3 length: 16 amino acids. The ends were cut back, 5 bases at V and 0 bases at J, with 11 bases in the middle. Per germline, CDR1 LNHDA and CDR2 SQIVND (reference sequence).